Listed below are T cell receptor beta chains from one sample, sequenced in a study of early T cells in non-severe SARS-CoV-2 infection. Each CDR3 protein is one row after TCRdb ran MiXCR on the 5' RACE reads. The data show around 45,000 distinct CDR3 sequences, under 7.5% seen once. What was sequenced was whole blood. The receptors shown here come from an adult who was a healthcare worker with PCR-confirmed SARS-CoV-2 infection or an uninfected control (not recorded which). The CDR3 runs from the conserved cysteine through the conserved F or W. A D gene is named only where the DNA matches it firmly. Where a row states a size, it is once, few, many or the class of an expanded clone; other rows omit it.

abundance: .; j_gene: TRBJ2-1; v_gene: TRBV18; d_gene: .; CDR3aa: CASSPNRQKAGNEQFF; CDR3nt: TGTGCCAGCTCACCAAACCGTCAAAAAGCGGGCAATGAGCAGTTCTTC
abundance: few; j_gene: TRBJ1-6; v_gene: TRBV11-2; d_gene: .; CDR3aa: CASSLGGSPLHF; CDR3nt: TGTGCCAGCAGCTTAGGAGGTTCACCCCTCCACTTT
abundance: many; j_gene: TRBJ2-2; v_gene: TRBV7-2; d_gene: .; CDR3aa: CASSSPNTGELFF; CDR3nt: TGTGCCAGCAGCTCCCCTAACACCGGGGAGCTGTTTTTT
abundance: many; j_gene: TRBJ2-1; v_gene: TRBV28; d_gene: TRBD1; CDR3aa: CASTKEGQSYNEQFF; CDR3nt: TGTGCCAGCACAAAAGAGGGACAGAGCTACAATGAGCAGTTCTTC
abundance: few; j_gene: TRBJ1-5; v_gene: TRBV19; d_gene: .; CDR3aa: CASSTGTENQPQHF; CDR3nt: TGTGCCAGTAGTACCGGGACCGAGAATCAGCCCCAGCATTTT
abundance: .; j_gene: TRBJ1-1; v_gene: TRBV7-3; d_gene: .; CDR3aa: CASSANGGEAFF; CDR3nt: TGTGCCAGCAGCGCAAACGGAGGGGAAGCTTTCTTT
abundance: once; j_gene: TRBJ2-3; v_gene: TRBV9; d_gene: .; CDR3aa: CASSVVPDPTDTQYF; CDR3nt: TGTGCCAGCAGCGTAGTGCCCGATCCCACAGATACGCAGTATTTT
abundance: many; j_gene: TRBJ1-5; v_gene: TRBV25-1; d_gene: TRBD1; CDR3aa: CASSFTGGNQPQHF; CDR3nt: TGTGCCAGCAGTTTTACAGGGGGCAATCAGCCCCAGCATTTT
abundance: many; j_gene: TRBJ2-4; v_gene: TRBV20-1; d_gene: .; CDR3aa: CSARGESRAKNIQYF; CDR3nt: TGCAGTGCTAGAGGAGAGTCCAGAGCCAAAAACATTCAGTACTTC
abundance: .; j_gene: TRBJ1-6; v_gene: TRBV27; d_gene: .; CDR3aa: CASSAGGWNSPLHF; CDR3nt: TGTGCCAGCAGTGCTGGGGGTTGGAATTCACCCCTCCACTTT
abundance: few; j_gene: TRBJ1-1; v_gene: TRBV30; d_gene: .; CDR3aa: CAWRGGHRVNTEAFF; CDR3nt: TGTGCCTGGAGGGGTGGACACAGGGTGAACACTGAAGCTTTCTTT
abundance: few; j_gene: TRBJ2-1; v_gene: TRBV6-2/TRBV6-3; d_gene: .; CDR3aa: CASSYIGRYNEQFF; CDR3nt: TGTGCCAGCAGTTACATTGGGAGATACAATGAGCAGTTCTTC
abundance: many; j_gene: TRBJ1-3; v_gene: TRBV20-1; d_gene: .; CDR3aa: CSARAQVSPENTIYF; CDR3nt: TGCAGTGCTAGAGCTCAGGTCTCGCCTGAAAACACCATATATTTT
abundance: many; j_gene: TRBJ2-2; v_gene: TRBV29-1; d_gene: .; CDR3aa: CSVKGRGSENTGELFF; CDR3nt: TGCAGCGTTAAGGGGCGAGGCAGTGAGAACACCGGGGAGCTGTTTTTT
abundance: .; j_gene: TRBJ2-5; v_gene: TRBV5-4; d_gene: .; CDR3aa: CASSTGRAQETQYF; CDR3nt: TGTGCCAGCAGCACTGGGAGAGCTCAAGAGACCCAGTACTTC
abundance: few; j_gene: TRBJ1-2; v_gene: TRBV7-9; d_gene: .; CDR3aa: CASSLGSDRSNYGYTF; CDR3nt: TGTGCCAGCAGCTTAGGGTCCGACAGGTCCAACTATGGCTACACCTTC
abundance: .; j_gene: TRBJ2-1; v_gene: TRBV20-1; d_gene: TRBD1; CDR3aa: CSARGAGGSSYNEQFF; CDR3nt: TGCAGTGCTAGAGGGGCAGGGGGAAGCTCCTACAATGAGCAGTTCTTC
abundance: .; j_gene: TRBJ1-2; v_gene: TRBV25-1; d_gene: TRBD1; CDR3aa: CASRAWGQGESGYTF; CDR3nt: TGTGCCAGCAGGGCCTGGGGACAGGGGGAGTCTGGCTACACCTTC
abundance: many; j_gene: TRBJ2-3; v_gene: TRBV29-1; d_gene: .; CDR3aa: CSVEVVADTQYF; CDR3nt: TGCAGCGTTGAGGTCGTGGCAGATACGCAGTATTTT
abundance: few; j_gene: TRBJ2-7; v_gene: TRBV6-5; d_gene: .; CDR3aa: CASSPRDGGSYEQYF; CDR3nt: TGTGCCAGCAGCCCCCGGGACGGAGGATCTTACGAGCAGTACTTC
abundance: many; j_gene: TRBJ2-3; v_gene: TRBV28; d_gene: .; CDR3aa: CASSFSDGQTDTQYF; CDR3nt: TGTGCCAGCAGTTTTTCAGACGGACAGACAGATACGCAGTATTTT
abundance: many; j_gene: TRBJ2-7; v_gene: TRBV20-1; d_gene: TRBD1; CDR3aa: CSARADSQGFYEQYF; CDR3nt: TGCAGTGCTAGAGCGGATTCACAGGGGTTCTACGAGCAGTACTTC
abundance: many; j_gene: TRBJ2-7; v_gene: TRBV20-1; d_gene: TRBD1; CDR3aa: CSARDPGTGFAEQYF; CDR3nt: TGCAGTGCTAGGGACCCCGGGACAGGGTTCGCCGAGCAGTACTTC
abundance: .; j_gene: TRBJ2-7; v_gene: TRBV7-8; d_gene: TRBD1; CDR3aa: CASSPWDSSYEQYF; CDR3nt: TGTGCCAGCAGCCCTTGGGACAGCTCCTACGAGCAGTACTTC
abundance: .; j_gene: TRBJ2-5; v_gene: TRBV6-2/TRBV6-3; d_gene: .; CDR3aa: CASKKGRRDQETQYF; CDR3nt: TGTGCCAGCAAGAAGGGAAGAAGGGACCAAGAGACCCAGTACTTC
abundance: many; j_gene: TRBJ2-1; v_gene: TRBV5-1; d_gene: TRBD2; CDR3aa: CASSSSGDYNEQFF; CDR3nt: TGCGCCAGCAGCTCGAGCGGGGACTACAATGAGCAGTTCTTC
abundance: many; j_gene: TRBJ2-3; v_gene: TRBV2; d_gene: TRBD2; CDR3aa: CASSVPGTSLAGAPITDTQYF; CDR3nt: TGTGCCAGCAGCGTGCCCGGGACTTCGCTAGCGGGGGCCCCTATCACAGATACGCAGTATTTT
abundance: many; j_gene: TRBJ2-1; v_gene: TRBV29-1; d_gene: TRBD2; CDR3aa: CSVDTSGGYNEQFF; CDR3nt: TGCAGCGTTGATACTAGCGGGGGGTACAATGAGCAGTTCTTC
abundance: many; j_gene: TRBJ1-1; v_gene: TRBV7-9; d_gene: TRBD1; CDR3aa: CASSFDRGAFF; CDR3nt: TGTGCCAGCAGCTTTGACAGGGGAGCTTTCTTT
abundance: many; j_gene: TRBJ2-4; v_gene: TRBV29-1; d_gene: .; CDR3aa: CSVEVRESRYF; CDR3nt: TGCAGCGTTGAGGTCAGGGAGAGTAGGTACTTC
abundance: many; j_gene: TRBJ2-1; v_gene: TRBV20-1; d_gene: .; CDR3aa: CSARLGGGYNEQFF; CDR3nt: TGCAGTGCCCGGTTAGGGGGGGGATACAATGAGCAGTTCTTC
abundance: .; j_gene: TRBJ2-4; v_gene: TRBV6-1; d_gene: TRBD1; CDR3aa: CASSRTGLAKNIQYF; CDR3nt: TGTGCCAGCAGTAGGACAGGGTTAGCCAAAAACATTCAGTACTTC
abundance: .; j_gene: TRBJ2-6; v_gene: TRBV10-2; d_gene: .; CDR3aa: CATTLTLPGGANVLTF; CDR3nt: TGCGCCACCACCCTCACTTTACCGGGTGGGGCCAACGTCCTGACTTTC
abundance: .; j_gene: TRBJ2-1; v_gene: TRBV9; d_gene: .; CDR3aa: CASSPRQSSYNEQFF; CDR3nt: TGTGCCAGCAGCCCCCGACAGAGCTCCTACAATGAGCAGTTCTTC
abundance: .; j_gene: TRBJ2-3; v_gene: TRBV4-3; d_gene: TRBD2; CDR3aa: CASSQYPRAGGSDTQYF; CDR3nt: TGCGCCAGCAGCCAATATCCGCGAGCGGGGGGTTCAGATACGCAGTATTTT
abundance: few; j_gene: TRBJ2-7; v_gene: TRBV5-5; d_gene: .; CDR3aa: CASSLMHLSSYEQYF; CDR3nt: TGTGCCAGCAGCTTAATGCATTTAAGCTCCTACGAGCAGTACTTC
abundance: few; j_gene: TRBJ2-7; v_gene: TRBV7-2; d_gene: .; CDR3aa: CASSPRDTLSYEQYF; CDR3nt: TGTGCCAGCAGCCCGAGGGACACCCTCTCCTACGAGCAGTACTTC
abundance: .; j_gene: TRBJ2-5; v_gene: TRBV4-3; d_gene: TRBD1; CDR3aa: CASSPFGQGQETQYF; CDR3nt: TGCGCCAGCAGCCCCTTTGGACAGGGGCAAGAGACCCAGTACTTC
abundance: many; j_gene: TRBJ2-7; v_gene: TRBV20-1; d_gene: TRBD1; CDR3aa: CSAGTGASYEQYF; CDR3nt: TGCAGTGCTGGGACAGGGGCTTCCTACGAGCAGTACTTC
abundance: few; j_gene: TRBJ2-5; v_gene: TRBV7-9; d_gene: .; CDR3aa: CASSLAIETQYF; CDR3nt: TGTGCCAGCAGCTTAGCCATCGAGACCCAGTACTTC
abundance: many; j_gene: TRBJ2-7; v_gene: TRBV13; d_gene: .; CDR3aa: CASSPFGESLFSEQYF; CDR3nt: TGTGCCAGCAGCCCCTTCGGGGAGAGTCTTTTTAGCGAGCAGTACTTC
abundance: .; j_gene: TRBJ2-3; v_gene: TRBV6-5; d_gene: TRBD1; CDR3aa: CASKPGQTSDTQYF; CDR3nt: TGTGCCAGCAAGCCGGGACAGACCTCAGATACGCAGTATTTT
abundance: few; j_gene: TRBJ2-3; v_gene: TRBV6-6; d_gene: .; CDR3aa: CASSYDSSTDTQYF; CDR3nt: TGTGCCAGCAGCTATGACAGTAGCACAGATACGCAGTATTTT
abundance: many; j_gene: TRBJ2-5; v_gene: TRBV20-1; d_gene: .; CDR3aa: CSARVWAQETQYF; CDR3nt: TGCAGTGCTAGAGTCTGGGCGCAAGAGACCCAGTACTTC
abundance: .; j_gene: TRBJ2-3; v_gene: TRBV19; d_gene: TRBD2; CDR3aa: CASSIDGGEGTQYF; CDR3nt: TGTGCCAGTAGTATTGACGGGGGGGAAGGTACGCAGTATTTT
abundance: .; j_gene: TRBJ2-7; v_gene: TRBV5-1; d_gene: .; CDR3aa: CASRPLTGTETSYEQYF; CDR3nt: TGCGCCAGCAGACCCCTCACCGGGACGGAAACCTCCTACGAGCAGTACTTC
abundance: .; j_gene: TRBJ1-5; v_gene: TRBV6-2/TRBV6-3; d_gene: TRBD1; CDR3aa: CASPRSVQGVNQPQHF; CDR3nt: TGTGCCAGCCCCAGGAGTGTGCAGGGGGTAAATCAGCCCCAGCATTTT
abundance: many; j_gene: TRBJ1-1; v_gene: TRBV30; d_gene: TRBD1; CDR3aa: CAWSQLGQGTTPFF; CDR3nt: TGTGCCTGGAGTCAATTAGGACAGGGGACGACACCTTTCTTT
abundance: few; j_gene: TRBJ1-5; v_gene: TRBV28; d_gene: .; CDR3aa: CASLSHSNQPQHF; CDR3nt: TGTGCCAGCCTCTCTCATAGCAATCAGCCCCAGCATTTT
abundance: .; j_gene: TRBJ1-3; v_gene: TRBV13; d_gene: TRBD1; CDR3aa: CASSPDRAYGNTIYF; CDR3nt: TGTGCCAGCAGCCCTGACAGGGCCTATGGAAACACCATATATTTT
abundance: many; j_gene: TRBJ2-5; v_gene: TRBV29-1; d_gene: .; CDR3aa: CSVRGPQETQYF; CDR3nt: TGCAGCGTCCGGGGGCCCCAAGAGACCCAGTACTTC
abundance: many; j_gene: TRBJ1-5; v_gene: TRBV30; d_gene: .; CDR3aa: CAWSEAPLSNQPQHF; CDR3nt: TGTGCCTGGAGTGAGGCACCCCTCAGCAATCAGCCCCAGCATTTT
abundance: .; j_gene: TRBJ2-3; v_gene: TRBV2; d_gene: TRBD2; CDR3aa: CASSALAGALDTQYF; CDR3nt: TGTGCCAGCAGCGCCCTAGCGGGGGCCCTCGATACGCAGTATTTT
abundance: few; j_gene: TRBJ2-5; v_gene: TRBV28; d_gene: .; CDR3aa: CASSLLGAPGAQYF; CDR3nt: TGTGCCAGCAGTTTACTGGGGGCCCCGGGGGCCCAGTACTTC